These T cell receptor beta chains were read from a single sample in a study of human T cells and chemical hapten exposure. TCRdb used MiXCR to reprocess the RACE reads, holding one entry per CDR3 protein. The sample lists nearly 80,000 distinct CDR3 sequences; approximately 10% were seen once. Material: whole blood, obtained in connection with sensitization to the hapten diphenylcyclopropenone (DPC). Receptors originate from a woman aged 45 to 65 with alopecia areata. Some clones in this sample may be carry-over from other donors' samples. CDR3s include the opening cysteine and the closing phenylalanine or tryptophan. The D gene is left open where the match is weak. Size is stated for part of the rows, as once, few or many counts, or as a class when the clone is expanded.

clone_size	v_call	d_call	j_call	cdr3_aa	cdr3_nt
.	TRBV7-2	.	TRBJ2-6	CASARNSGANVLTF	TGTGCCAGCGCCCGGAACTCTGGGGCCAACGTCCTGACTTTC
few	TRBV29-1	.	TRBJ1-1	CSVGATGDTEAFF	TGCAGCGTTGGCGCAACTGGGGACACTGAAGCTTTCTTT
.	TRBV12-3/TRBV12-4	.	TRBJ1-6	CASSLIGGYNSPLHF	TGTGCCAGCAGTTTGATAGGTGGATATAATTCACCCCTCCACTTT
.	TRBV24-1	TRBD1	TRBJ1-5	CATSEGRGRSKPQHF	TGTGCCACCAGTGAGGGCAGGGGGCGAAGTAAGCCCCAGCATTTT
many	TRBV6-6	.	TRBJ2-7	CASSPPSVQSEQYF	TGTGCCAGCAGCCCGCCTAGCGTCCAGAGCGAGCAGTACTTC
many	TRBV11-2	.	TRBJ2-5	CASSRGQETQYF	TGTGCCAGCAGCAGGGGGCAAGAGACCCAGTACTTC
.	TRBV7-2	.	TRBJ2-5	CASSSGPNPQETQYF	TGTGCCAGCAGCTCGGGACCGAATCCACAAGAGACCCAGTACTTC
few	TRBV7-2	.	TRBJ2-3	CASSLNSATDTQYF	TGTGCCAGCAGCTTAAATAGCGCCACAGATACGCAGTATTTT
few	TRBV7-8	TRBD2	TRBJ2-4	CASSPRGGALAKNIQYF	TGTGCCAGCAGCCCCCGCGGGGGGGCACTAGCCAAAAACATTCAGTACTTC
few	TRBV27	.	TRBJ2-2	CASTPQGTGELFF	TGTGCCAGCACCCCCCAGGGTACCGGGGAGCTGTTTTTT
.	TRBV12-3/TRBV12-4	.	TRBJ1-5	CASSLALGLQPQHF	TGTGCCAGCAGTTTAGCCCTGGGACTTCAGCCCCAGCATTTT
few	TRBV27	.	TRBJ2-7	CASSLAAGTATYEQYF	TGTGCCAGCAGTTTAGCCGCCGGGACTGCAACCTACGAGCAGTACTTC
.	TRBV5-1	TRBD2	TRBJ2-5	CASSPSPAGVETQYF	TGCGCCAGCAGCCCGTCCCCAGCGGGAGTCGAGACCCAGTACTTC
few	TRBV30	TRBD2	TRBJ2-1	CAWSSGGLPGSGEQFF	TGTGCCTGGAGCTCCGGGGGGTTACCAGGCAGCGGGGAGCAGTTCTTC
.	TRBV25-1	.	TRBJ2-2	CASSRGNTGELFF	TGTGCCAGCAGCCGCGGGAACACCGGGGAGCTGTTTTTT
few	TRBV29-1	.	TRBJ2-2	CSVLEQGSTGELFF	TGCAGCGTTCTGGAGCAGGGGAGCACCGGGGAGCTGTTTTTT
.	TRBV29-1	.	TRBJ2-1	CSLGESYNEQFF	TGCAGCCTCGGGGAGTCCTACAATGAGCAGTTCTTC
many	TRBV6-2/TRBV6-3	.	TRBJ1-3	CASSPIPGAFSSGNTIYF	TGTGCCAGCAGCCCTATTCCGGGAGCCTTTTCGTCTGGAAACACCATATATTTT
few	TRBV30	TRBD2	TRBJ2-1	CAWSVPRLAGGGTYNEQFF	TGTGCCTGGAGTGTACCCAGACTAGCGGGAGGAGGAACCTACAATGAGCAGTTCTTC
.	TRBV4-2	.	TRBJ2-2	CASSQARETGELFF	TGTGCCAGCAGCCAAGCCCGGGAGACCGGGGAGCTGTTTTTT
.	TRBV2	TRBD1	TRBJ1-5	CASSQTGRNQPQHF	TGTGCCAGCAGTCAGACAGGGAGAAATCAGCCCCAGCATTTT